One and the same sample provided the 16 T cell receptor beta chains below, sequenced in a study of human T cells and chemical hapten exposure. Described time point: patch test 2, 6 weeks after DPC sensitization. Treatment reported: therapeutic diphenylcyclopropenone sensitization with weekly scalp DPC. TCRdb ran MiXCR on the RACE reads and lists one entry per CDR3 protein. The table lists tens of thousands of distinct CDR3 sequences, about a tenth of them singletons. Material: whole blood, obtained in connection with sensitization to the hapten diphenylcyclopropenone (DPC). The receptors come from a woman aged 45-60 years with alopecia areata. Some clones in this sample may be carry-over from other donors' samples.

This clonotype was found many times. The chain is built from TRBV20-1 and TRBJ1-2; D ambiguous. The CDR3 is 13 residues long. Trimming stripped 3 bases from V and 0 bases from J, with 8 bases between. Per the germline V gene, CDR1 is DFQATT and CDR2 is SNEGSKA (reference sequence). The CDR3 region is CSASHTANYGYTF. The CDR3 DNA reads TGCAGTGCTAGCCACACGGCTAACTATGGCTACACCTTC.

This clonotype is judged medium-sized. The chain joins TRBV7-2 to TRBJ1-1; 7 nucleotides match TRBD1. The CDR3 has 13 residues. V gave up 2 bases and J gave up 11 bases; unmatched junction bases: 8. Germline values: CDR1 SGHTA, CDR2 FQGNSA. The chain's CDR3 is CASSLTYRGMAFF. DNA for the CDR3: TGTGCCAGCAGCTTAACGTACAGGGGAATGGCTTTCTTT.

A remark on this clonotype: Germline and junction disagree at one end, which may indicate a read error. The rearrangement joins TRBV2 to TRBJ2-1; D is ambiguous. The CDR3 covers 14 residues. The germline CDR1 and CDR2 sequences are SNHLY and FYNNEI. CDR3 loop: CVSRPWGRNDEQFF. DNA for the CDR3: TGTGTCAGCAGACCATGGGGTAGAAACGATGAGCAGTTCTTC.

This clonotype occurred a few times. A much larger clone differs by one base, so this may be a read error. The chain is built from TRBV30 and TRBJ2-1; D is undetermined. CDR1 and CDR2 (germline): GTSNPN, SVGIG (reference sequence). CDR3 size: 12 residues. Here the CDR3 reads CVWSVDRNEQFF. CDR3 sequence (DNA): TGTGTCTGGAGTGTCGACCGCAATGAGCAGTTCTTC. Looking up the rest from reference TRBV30 and TRBJ2-1 gives the full variable domain: SQTIHQWPATLVQPVGSPLSLECTVEGTSNPNLYWYRQAAGRGLQLLFYSVGIGQISSEVPQNLSASRPQDRQFILSSKKLLLSDSGFYLCVWSVDRNEQFFGPGTRLTVL.

CDR3 coding DNA: TGCGCCAGCAGCCTTACTAGCGGGAGCCGAACCGGGGAGCTGTTTTTT. It codes for CASSLTSGSRTGELFF. The chain recombines TRBV5-1 with TRBJ2-2, with 11 bases identical to TRBD2. The CDR3 is made up of 16 amino acids. CDR1 is SGHRS and CDR2 is YFSETQ in the germline V gene. V was clipped by 4 bases and J by 5 bases; unmatched bases: 7.

This clonotype was seen a few times. The chain uses TRBV5-1 and TRBJ1-4; no reliable D call. The CDR3 covers 14 residues. The germline V and J ends were trimmed by 2 bases and 0 bases, with 5 bases remaining between them. From germline, CDR1 is SGHRS and CDR2 YFSETQ. CDR3 nucleotide sequence: TGCGCCAGCAGCTTAACCGCAACTAATGAAAAACTGTTTTTT. Translation: CASSLTATNEKLFF.

This chain uses TRBV6-5 with TRBJ2-3, with 8 nucleotides matching TRBD2. Per germline, CDR1 MNHEY and CDR2 SVGAGI. The CDR3 length is 16 residues. V lost 0 bases and J lost 4; bases outside the gene matches: 6. CDR3 amino acids: CASSYSERETSDTQYF. CDR3 coding DNA: TGTGCCAGCAGTTACTCTGAGCGGGAGACTTCAGATACGCAGTATTTT.

V and J are TRBV7-6 and TRBJ2-5, with D unresolved. Germline V gene sequence: CDR1 SGHVS, CDR2 FNYEAQ. The CDR3 is 17 residues long. The V gene lost 3 bases and the J gene lost 0 bases, with 17 bases spanning the gap. The CDR3 nucleotides read TGTGCCAGCAGCTTGAAGGGCACAGCCGTGTACCAAGAGACCCAGTACTTC. Translation: CASSLKGTAVYQETQYF.

This clonotype was counted a few times. The chain couples TRBV20-1 to TRBJ2-5; TRBD2 matches at 14 bases. The CDR3 totals 15 residues. Germline V gives CDR1 DFQATT, CDR2 SNEGSKA (reference sequence). Trimming cost V 4 bases and J 4 bases; bases outside gene matches: 5. CDR3 DNA: TGCAGTGCTATAAGACTAGCGGGAGGGGGAGAGACCCAGTACTTC. Residues: CSAIRLAGGGETQYF.

The chain links TRBV24-1 to TRBJ2-2; D uncertain. The CDR3 is made up of 14 amino acids. Trimming cost V 4 bases and J 0 bases, with 5 bases left between them. The germline V gene encodes CDR1 KGHDR and CDR2 SFDVKD. As DNA, the CDR3 is TGTGCCACCAGTGAACAGACGAACACCGGGGAGCTGTTTTTT. Residues: CATSEQTNTGELFF.

CDR3 in DNA: TGCAGCGTTGAACCTAGCGGGAGTGAGACCCAGTACTTC. Protein: CSVEPSGSETQYF. The gene calls are TRBV29-1 and TRBJ2-5; TRBD2 aligns across 10 bases. Germline CDR1 reads SQVTM; CDR2 reads ANQGSEA. After removal of 2 bases from V and 5 bases from J, the junction contained 2 bases not matched to a gene. The CDR3 loop spans 13 amino acids.

A few counts support this clonotype. The chain links TRBV2 to TRBJ1-5; D gene ambiguous. CDR1 and CDR2 from the germline V gene are SNHLY and FYNNEI. The V end lost 3 bases, the J end lost 0 bases, and 3 bases lay between the germline ends. The CDR3 is 13 residues long. For the CDR3, the DNA is TGTGCCAGCAGTGACGATAGCAATCAGCCCCAGCATTTT. This translates into CASSDDSNQPQHF. The whole variable domain, remainder taken from reference TRBV2 and TRBJ1-5, is EPEVTQTPSHQVTQMGQEVILRCVPISNHLYFYWYRQILGQKVEFLVSFYNNEISEKSEIFDDQFSVERPDGSNFTLKIRSTKLEDSAMYFCASSDDSNQPQHFGDGTRLSIL.

This clonotype turned up a few times. This chain joins TRBV21-1 and TRBJ2-7. TRBV21-1 is listed as a pseudogene. The CDR3 spans 14 residues. CDR3 nucleotides: TGTGCCAGCAGCAAAGCTTGGAGCTCCTACGAGCAGTACTTC. Translation gives CASSKAWSSYEQYF.

The rearrangement uses TRBV14 and TRBJ2-1; TRBD1 might be the D (6 bases). CDR1 is SGHDN, CDR2 FVKESK, per germline. The V and J ends lost 5 bases and 4 bases respectively, with 9 bases between them. This CDR3 has 13 residues. CDR3 amino acids: CASSSGQYNEQFF. CDR3 nucleotide sequence: TGTGCCAGCAGCTCAGGACAGTACAATGAGCAGTTCTTC.

This chain connects TRBV27 to TRBJ1-5; tentative D call: TRBD1 (5 bases). This CDR3 comprises 13 residues. The germline V and J ends were trimmed by 2 bases and 5 bases, with 7 bases remaining between them. Germline assignment: CDR1 MNHEY and CDR2 SMNVEV (reference sequence). CDR3 in amino acids: CASSLGADQPQHF. CDR3 nucleotides: TGTGCCAGCAGTTTAGGGGCAGATCAGCCCCAGCATTTT.

This clonotype was recorded at least ten times. The V and J genes are TRBV19 and TRBJ1-4; the D gene is possibly TRBD1 (6 bases). V was pared by 6 bases and J by 8 bases, with 13 bases between. The germline V gene encodes CDR1 LNHDA and CDR2 SQIVND (reference sequence). The CDR3 loop spans 13 amino acids. CDR3 sequence: CASSLYRAEKLFF. DNA of the CDR3: TGTGCCAGTAGCTTGTACAGGGCCGAAAAACTGTTTTTT. Using reference TRBV19 and TRBJ1-4 for the parts outside the CDR3, the full variable domain is DGGITQSPKYLFRKEGQNVTLSCEQNLNHDAMYWYRQDPGQGLRLIYYSQIVNDFQKGDIAEGYSVSREKKESFPLTVTSAQKNPTAFYLCASSLYRAEKLFFGSGTQLSVL.